Shown below are 5 T cell receptor beta chains from a single sample sequenced in a study of naive and memory T cell subsets. TCR cDNA received a 3' ligated oligonucleotide that carried a UMI. Ligated cDNA underwent four rounds of PCR with nested alpha and beta constant region primers and SP2. TCRdb re-derived calls from the 5' RACE reads in MiXCR, one entry per CDR3 protein. The sample has about 32,000 distinct CDR3 sequences; approximately 15% are singletons. The receptor set was obtained from a female donor in good health.

The DNA for the CDR3 is TGTGCCAGCAGCTTAGATGCTAGCGGGGGAAGAGATACGCAGTATTTT. Translating gives CASSLDASGGRDTQYF. This rearrangement joins TRBV7-2 to TRBJ2-3; 10 bases agree with TRBD2. The germline V gene has CDR1 SGHTA and CDR2 FQGNSA. The CDR3 consists of 16 residues. The trim removed 1 base at V and 5 bases at J, leaving 6 bases unmatched. Looking up the rest from reference TRBV7-2 and TRBJ2-3 gives the full variable domain: GAGVSQSPSNKVTEKGKDVELRCDPISGHTALYWYRQSLGQGLEFLIYFQGNSAPDKSGLPSDRFSAERTGGSVSTLTIQRTQQEDSAVYLCASSLDASGGRDTQYFGPGTRLTVL.

This clonotype was detected many times. The rearrangement uses TRBV29-1 and TRBJ2-1; D ambiguous. This CDR3 has 16 amino acids. The V end was cut by 3 bases, the J end by 1 base, with 16 bases between. Per germline, CDR1 SQVTM and CDR2 ANQGSEA. DNA for the CDR3: TGCAGCGTTGAGGGTTTGTCGAGCGTATCCTACAATGAGCAGTTCTTC. Translated, it gives CSVEGLSSVSYNEQFF.

This chain joins TRBV5-1 and TRBJ2-3, with a weak D call TRBD2 (5 bases). Germline V gene data show CDR1 as SGHRS and CDR2 as YFSETQ. The V and J ends lost 4 bases and 0 bases respectively, with 18 bases between them. CDR3 length equals 17 residues. The CDR3 spells CASSPGSLATSTDTQYF. CDR3 sequence (DNA): TGCGCCAGCAGCCCCGGATCATTAGCGACTAGCACAGATACGCAGTATTTT.

This clonotype has a handful of counts. This chain uses TRBV10-3 with TRBJ1-3, with D hard to call. Germline assignment: CDR1 ENHRY and CDR2 SYGVKD. V lost 3 bases, J lost 0 bases, and 12 bases lay in between. This CDR3 contains 16 residues. CDR3 bases: TGTGCCATCAGTGACCCCGGACGGACCTCTGGAAACACCATATATTTT. This gives the protein CAISDPGRTSGNTIYF.

This clonotype was found a few times. The gene calls are TRBV7-2 and TRBJ2-3; 9 bases map to TRBD2. Trimming removed 2 bases from V and 3 bases from J; junction bases left unmatched: 9. Per germline, CDR1 SGHTA and CDR2 FQGNSA. CDR3 length equals 17 residues. CDR3 sequence reads: CASSLWSGLAGTDTQYF. CDR3 in DNA: TGTGCCAGCAGCTTATGGTCGGGGCTAGCGGGGACAGATACGCAGTATTTT.